Following are 9 T cell receptor beta chains from one sample sequenced in a study of blood T cell repertoires in COVID-19. The data were produced by immunoSEQ multiplex PCR, yet TCRdb's version contains in-frame clones alone and is incomplete. This table holds fewer than 700,000 clones, around nine tenths found once. Sequenced sample: peripheral blood. Source of these receptors: a woman aged 45-60 years with COVID-19, enrolled during active disease.

V gene TRBV10-2 combines with J gene TRBJ2-1; D is unresolved. The V and J ends lost 0 bases and 12 bases respectively, with 12 bases between them. CDR3 size: 13 residues. Germline values: CDR1 WSHSY, CDR2 SAAADI. For the CDR3, the DNA is TGCGCCAGCAGTGAGTCCCCCCCGTTCGGGCAGTTCTTC. Translating gives CASSESPPFGQFF.

This clone was detected once. The chain links TRBV6-4 to TRBJ1-2; TRBD1 matches 8 bases. The junction had 9 bases not matched to a gene; V was cut back by 9 bases and J by 6 bases. The germline CDR1 and CDR2 sequences are MRHNA and SNTAGT. This CDR3 has 13 amino acids. CDR3 protein: CARGTGIKNGYTF. The CDR3 coding sequence is TGTGCCAGGGGGACAGGCATAAAAAATGGCTACACCTTC.

The rearrangement uses TRBV3-1 (or the pseudogene TRBV3-2) and TRBJ1-1; D remains unclear. Trimming left V 5 bases short and J 2 bases short, with 12 bases between. CDR1 is LGHDT, CDR2 YNNKEL, per germline (reference sequence). The CDR3 sequence is 14 residues long. CDR3 nucleotide sequence: TGTGCCAGCAGCTCGGAGCCACTCAACACTGAAGCTTTCTTT. It specifies CASSSEPLNTEAFF.

This chain links TRBV5-1 with TRBJ2-7, with 10 bases aligning to TRBD1. J lost 6 bases, V lost 0 bases, and 6 bases had no gene match. This CDR3 is built from 15 residues. Germline V gives CDR1 SGHRS, CDR2 YFSETQ. The CDR3 loop reads CASSLGGTGAGEQYF. The CDR3 nucleotides read TGCGCCAGCAGCTTGGGTGGGACAGGGGCAGGCGAGCAGTACTTC.

V usage is TRBV7-2 and J usage is TRBJ2-3, with TRBD2 matching over 7 bases. V was clipped by 3 bases and J by 0 bases; unmatched bases: 3. The CDR3 totals 15 residues. Germline V gives CDR1 SGHTA, CDR2 FQGNSA. As DNA, the CDR3 is TGTGCCAGCAGCTTCGGGGGGTTCAGCACAGATACGCAGTATTTT. This encodes CASSFGGFSTDTQYF.

V gene TRBV5-5 combines with J gene TRBJ2-1; 7 bases are a match to TRBD1. V dropped 4 bases and J dropped 4; count of bases not matched to a gene: 11. The CDR3 consists of 16 residues. Germline CDR1 is SGHKS and CDR2 is YYEKEE (reference sequence). CDR3 sequence (DNA): TGTGCCAGCAGCCACGGGACAGTTCTTAGGTACAATGAGCAGTTCTTC. Residues: CASSHGTVLRYNEQFF.

The CDR3 spells CASSQVRQGTTYEQYF. In nucleotides, the CDR3 is TGTGCCAGCAGCCAGGTCCGACAGGGGACAACATACGAGCAGTACTTC. The J gene is TRBJ2-7, the V gene TRBV14; TRBD1 matches at 8 bases. The CDR3 consists of 16 residues. Trimming took 3 bases from V and 4 from J; bases not matched to a gene: 11. Germline loops: CDR1 SGHDN, CDR2 FVKESK.

The J gene is TRBJ1-2, the V gene TRBV25-1; D not certain. The CDR3 length is 13 residues. V was trimmed by 0 bases and J by 7 bases, leaving 9 bases between them. Germline V lookup: CDR1 MGHDK, CDR2 SYGVNS. Written as DNA, the CDR3 is TGTGCCAGCAGTGAATATCCCAGAAGTGGCTACACCTTC. It codes for CASSEYPRSGYTF.

The chain carries TRBV2 and TRBJ2-3; D remains ambiguous. The CDR3 totals 14 residues. Per germline, CDR1 SNHLY and CDR2 FYNNEI. V lost 1 base and J lost 14, with 19 bases in between. DNA of the CDR3: TGTGCCAGCAGTGAAGAAAGAGACCCGGGTACGAGGTATTTT. This codes for CASSEERDPGTRYF.